A single sample is the source of the 25 T cell receptor beta chains below, sequenced in a study of blood T cell repertoires in COVID-19. Repertoires were generated with immunoSEQ multiplex PCR, while TCRdb's copy carries only in-frame clones and drops some. The sample has some 290,000 clones, roughly 87% seen once; the top ten hold about 2.2%. Sequencing was done on a sample of peripheral blood. These receptors were collected from a woman in her forties or fifties who had recovered from COVID-19.

The chain employs TRBV4-1 and TRBJ1-1; TRBD1 might be the D (6 bases). The CDR3 extends over 15 amino acids. Per the germline V gene, CDR1 is MGHRA and CDR2 is YSYEKL. Trimming removed 4 bases at V and 0 bases at J, with 12 bases between. The CDR3 loop is CASSLIQGLNTEAFF. As DNA, the CDR3 is TGCGCCAGCAGCCTAATACAGGGATTGAACACTGAAGCTTTCTTT.

The chain carries TRBV5-4 and TRBJ2-1; no firm D call. The CDR3 consists of 11 residues. Germline loops: CDR1 SGHNT, CDR2 YYREEE (reference sequence). V was trimmed by 4 bases and J by 7 bases, leaving 6 bases between them. This CDR3 reads CASSLRNEQFF. The CDR3 DNA is TGTGCCAGCAGCCTCCGGAATGAGCAGTTCTTC.

The V call is TRBV30, the J call TRBJ1-2, with 9 positions matching TRBD1. The CDR3 runs to 16 residues. CDR1 is GTSNPN, CDR2 SVGIG, per germline (reference sequence). After removal of 0 bases from V and 3 bases from J, the junction contained 8 bases not matched to a gene. CDR3 amino acids: CAWSVNRGQGYYGYTF. Here the CDR3 DNA reads TGTGCCTGGAGTGTCAACCGGGGACAGGGCTACTATGGCTACACCTTC.

For this clone: Different DNA sequences within this sample yield the same CDR3. V is TRBV30 and J is TRBJ2-7, with a weak D call TRBD1 (5 bases). The CDR3 covers 14 residues. The V and J ends lost 0 bases and 2 bases respectively, with 11 bases between them. Germline loops: CDR1 GTSNPN, CDR2 SVGIG (reference sequence). The CDR3 region is CAWSVLSGPYEQYF. DNA of the CDR3: TGTGCCTGGAGTGTACTATCAGGGCCCTACGAGCAGTACTTC.

The rearrangement links TRBV5-1 to TRBJ2-6; D uncertain. V shed 3 bases and J shed 2 bases, with 12 bases lying between them. Germline-derived CDR1 and CDR2 are SGHRS and YFSETQ. This CDR3 spans 16 amino acids. CDR3 residues: CASSSSRGAGANVLTF. CDR3 nucleotides: TGCGCCAGCAGCTCCTCCCGAGGTGCTGGGGCCAACGTCCTGACTTTC.

This rearrangement joins TRBV7-8 to TRBJ1-2; 7 bases are shared with TRBD1. Trimming cost V 1 base and J 4 bases; bases outside gene matches: 15. From germline, CDR1 is SGHVS and CDR2 FQNEAQ. The CDR3 spans 18 residues. DNA of the CDR3: TGTGCCAGCAGCTTAGAGACAGGGCCCTCGCGAAGGGCCTATGGCTACACCTTC. It codes for CASSLETGPSRRAYGYTF.

The DNA for the CDR3 is TGTGCCAGCAGTGAGGAGGTAGTGGTCTTATGCAAGTTCTTC. Protein: CASSEEVVVLCKFF. V and J are TRBV2 and TRBJ2-1, with D maybe TRBD2 (5 bases). Germline loops: CDR1 SNHLY, CDR2 FYNNEI. The CDR3 length is 14 residues. V dropped 3 bases and J dropped 14 bases, with 20 bases sitting between them.

The table lists this clone with a count of one. V and J are TRBV6-6 and TRBJ2-6; 9 bases line up with TRBD1. With V trimmed by 6 bases and J by 0 bases, 18 bases remained unmatched. Germline CDR1 and CDR2: MNHNY and SVGAGI (reference sequence). The CDR3 runs 21 residues. The CDR3 bases are TGTGCCAGCAGCGTCTCCGGGACAGGGACGATTACCAGCTCTGGGGCCAACGTCCTGACTTTC. Residues: CASSVSGTGTITSSGANVLTF.

The gene calls are TRBV28 and TRBJ1-1, with TRBD1 identical over 11 bases. The CDR3 is 21 amino acids. The V segment lost 0 bases and the J segment 0 bases; nucleotides outside the gene matches: 15. CDR1 is MDHEN, CDR2 SYDVKM, per germline. CDR3 protein: CASSLWDRGPLFTEMNTEAFF. The CDR3 nucleotides read TGTGCCAGCAGTTTATGGGACAGGGGGCCGTTATTTACAGAGATGAACACTGAAGCTTTCTTT.

The CDR3 spells CASSIGTGSYEQYF. The CDR3 DNA reads TGTGCCAGCAGCATTGGGACAGGGTCCTACGAGCAGTACTTC. This chain links TRBV9 with TRBJ2-7; 9 nucleotides align to TRBD1. V lost 4 bases, J lost 1 base, and 3 bases stayed unmatched. Germline loops: CDR1 SGDLS, CDR2 YYNGEE. The CDR3 length is 14 residues.

The rearrangement links TRBV11-3 to TRBJ2-1, with TRBD1 matching 12 bases. V trimming: 2 bases; J trimming: 5 bases; junction bases outside the gene matches: 10. The CDR3 has 18 residues. CDR1 and CDR2 (germline): SGHNT, YENEEA. CDR3 sequence reads: CASSLTGPGQGAHNEQFF. For the CDR3, the DNA is TGTGCCAGCAGCTTAACAGGTCCGGGACAGGGGGCGCACAATGAGCAGTTCTTC.

At least ten counts were recorded for this clone. The V gene is TRBV4-2, the J gene TRBJ2-7; 8 bases are shared with TRBD1. V dropped 0 bases and J dropped 5; count of bases not matched to a gene: 6. From germline, CDR1 is LGHNA and CDR2 YNFKEQ. The CDR3 extends over 15 amino acids. CDR3 in amino acids: CASSQEGTGNNEQYF. Written as DNA, the CDR3 is TGTGCCAGCAGCCAAGAAGGGACAGGAAACAACGAGCAGTACTTC.

The gene calls are TRBV27 and TRBJ1-5, with no clear D. Trimming took 3 bases from V and 0 from J, leaving 12 bases between them. The CDR3 is made up of 16 amino acids. CDR1 is MNHEY and CDR2 is SMNVEV in the germline V gene (reference sequence). The CDR3 region is CASSLRSPYSNQPQHF. In DNA form, the CDR3 reads TGTGCCAGCAGTTTGCGGAGCCCTTATAGCAATCAGCCCCAGCATTTT.

This clone showed up just once. This chain links TRBV6-2 or TRBV6-3 with TRBJ2-7; the match to TRBD2 covers 15 bases. The germline V gene encodes CDR1 MNHEY and CDR2 SVGEGT. The CDR3 loop spans 16 amino acids. V was pared by 4 bases and J by 5 bases, with 6 bases of the junction left unmatched. CDR3 DNA: TGTGCCAGCAGTTTCCGGACTAGCGGGAGGGCCCACGAGCAGTACTTC. Encoded protein: CASSFRTSGRAHEQYF.

The V gene is TRBV5-1, the J gene TRBJ2-7, with 7 nucleotides matching TRBD2. There are 15 residues in the CDR3. Germline CDR1 and CDR2: SGHRS and YFSETQ. V lost 1 base to trimming and J lost 6 bases; unmatched junction nucleotides: 10. CDR3 in DNA: TGCGCCAGCAGCTTGATTGGAGCGGGACCGGGCGAGCAGTACTTC. Its protein is CASSLIGAGPGEQYF.

The CDR3 bases are TGCGCCAGCACGGGGGGTCCACTAAACACTGAAGCTTTCTTT. It specifies CASTGGPLNTEAFF. The chain uses TRBV5-1 and TRBJ1-1; D might be TRBD1 (5 bases). Per germline, CDR1 SGHRS and CDR2 YFSETQ. The CDR3 loop spans 14 amino acids. V lost 6 bases and J lost 2, with 14 bases in between.

This clone was recorded once. The genes are TRBV5-6 and TRBJ2-7, with TRBD2 identical over 11 bases. CDR1 SGHDT and CDR2 YYEEEE come from the germline V gene. This CDR3 region has 15 residues. J gave up 4 bases and V 4 bases, and 7 bases lay outside the gene matches. In DNA form, the CDR3 reads TGTGCCAGCAGCCCGGCAGGGACTAGCGGTTACGAGCAGTACTTC. Its protein is CASSPAGTSGYEQYF.

This chain joins TRBV28 and TRBJ1-5; 7 bases fit TRBD1. J was trimmed by 5 bases and V by 10 bases; bases with no gene match: 14. Germline CDR1 reads MDHEN; CDR2 reads SYDVKM. The length of the CDR3 is 15 residues. This chain's CDR3 is CATYSSGTDDQPQHF. CDR3 in DNA: TGTGCCACTTACTCCTCCGGGACAGATGATCAGCCCCAGCATTTT.

V usage is TRBV11-2 and J usage is TRBJ2-2; 8 bases are shared with TRBD1. With 2 bases clipped from V and 3 bases from J, the junction kept 11 bases outside the gene matches. The germline V gene encodes CDR1 SGHAT and CDR2 FQNNGV. The CDR3 consists of 18 residues. The CDR3 DNA is TGTGCCAGCAGCTTACCTCAGGGGGCCCCACTCCACACCGGGGAGCTGTTTTTT. Its translation: CASSLPQGAPLHTGELFF.

The chain's CDR3 is CASSVTSNTEAFF. The CDR3 coding sequence is TGTGCCAGCAGCGTGACATCGAACACTGAAGCTTTCTTT. The chain couples TRBV9 to TRBJ1-1; the D is unclear. Germline CDR1 is SGDLS and CDR2 is YYNGEE. Trimming removed 2 bases at V and 1 base at J, with 6 bases between. This CDR3 comprises 13 residues.

This chain links TRBV10-3 with TRBJ1-1; D uncertain. CDR1 is ENHRY and CDR2 is SYGVKD in the germline V gene. The V gene lost 0 bases and the J gene lost 0 bases, with 8 bases spanning the gap. The CDR3 has 15 residues. Here the CDR3 DNA reads TGTGCCATCAGTGAGTCGGCAGGTATGAACACTGAAGCTTTCTTT. The encoded protein is CAISESAGMNTEAFF.

The chain joins TRBV6-2 or TRBV6-3 to TRBJ2-7, with D tentatively TRBD2 (5 bases). Germline-derived CDR1 and CDR2 are MNHEY and SVGEGT. The CDR3 runs 13 residues. Deletions cut 2 bases from V and 3 bases from J, with 8 bases between. CDR3 amino acids: CASSYRDFYEQYF. As DNA, the CDR3 is TGTGCCAGCAGTTACCGGGATTTCTACGAGCAGTACTTC.

The chain couples TRBV7-9 to TRBJ2-1; the D gene is possibly TRBD1 (6 bases). Per the germline V gene, CDR1 is SEHNR and CDR2 is FQNEAQ (reference sequence). V gave up 5 bases and J gave up 6 bases, with 11 bases separating them. This CDR3 is 13 amino acids long. This CDR3 is CASSPRGGNEQFF. As DNA, the CDR3 is TGTGCCAGCAGCCCCCGAGGGGGCAATGAGCAGTTCTTC.

The chain has TRBV6-2 or TRBV6-3 and TRBJ2-7, with 15 positions matching TRBD2. The CDR3 runs to 19 residues. J gave up 0 bases and V 4 bases, and 10 bases lay outside the gene matches. The germline CDR1 and CDR2 sequences are MNHEY and SVGEGT. CDR3 DNA sequence: TGTGCCAGCAGTTTCCTTGGACTAGCGGGAGGGCGCCACTCCTACGAGCAGTACTTC. Translated: CASSFLGLAGGRHSYEQYF.

This clone was detected once. The chain is built from TRBV24-1 and TRBJ2-1; D is perhaps TRBD2 (7 bases). V was trimmed by 7 bases and J by 7 bases, leaving 16 bases between them. Germline V CDR1 and CDR2: KGHDR, SFDVKD. The length of the CDR3 is 14 residues. In DNA form, the CDR3 reads TGTGCCACCAGCCTGGGGGGGACAAGGAATGAGCAGTTCTTC. Its translation is CATSLGGTRNEQFF.